This T cell receptor beta chain was recorded in a study of OX40 agonist ivuxolimab in advanced cancers. In the study overall: Partial responses were achieved by three patients, of whom one had hepatocellular carcinoma and two had cutaneous melanoma. Study results and limitations: Patients with a partial response at 0.1-3.0 mg/kg had among the lowest clonal expansion. Among expanded peripheral T cells, antigen specificity went undetermined.

To note about this clone: The antigen is unknown.

The method was immunoSEQ multiplex PCR; TCRdb's version includes in-frame clones alone and lacks a portion of them. The sample lists about 40,000 clones, roughly 82% occurring once. Sequences were derived from CD4+ or CD8+ T cells sorted from blood, sampled in a trial of the OX40 agonist ivuxolimab. The clonotype originates from an adult with an advanced solid tumor such as melanoma, head and neck, liver or kidney cancer.

The CDR3 reads CASSLWTDSPLHF. The CDR3 coding sequence is TGTGCCAGCAGTTTATGGACGGATTCACCCCTCCACTTT. This chain joins TRBV27 and TRBJ1-6; D not certain. V lost 1 base and J lost 8, with 6 bases in between. Germline CDR1 and CDR2: MNHEY and SMNVEV (reference sequence). The CDR3 is 13 amino acids.